Listed below are T cell receptor beta chains from one sample, sequenced in a study of OX40 agonist ivuxolimab in advanced cancers. The table came from immunoSEQ multiplex PCR; TCRdb's copy has only in-frame clones and leaves some out. The table lists some 50,000 clones, roughly 80% of them singletons. Specimen: CD4+ or CD8+ T cells sorted from blood, collected in a trial of the OX40 agonist ivuxolimab. These receptors originate from an adult with an advanced solid tumor such as melanoma, head and neck, liver or kidney cancer. CDR3s leave out the opening cysteine and the closing phenylalanine or tryptophan. The order of the fields is CDR3 protein, V gene, clone size, J gene. Clone size, where shown, is once, few, many, or a class for clones that have expanded.

CDR3aa: ATSLREGETQY
v_gene: TRBV10-3
abundance: -
j_gene: TRBJ2-5

CDR3aa: ASSPHQPGLAGDTQY
v_gene: TRBV28
abundance: -
j_gene: TRBJ2-3

CDR3aa: ASSGGAGVAYEQY
v_gene: TRBV5-1
abundance: -
j_gene: TRBJ2-7

CDR3aa: ASSLAGSVNEQF
v_gene: TRBV28
abundance: -
j_gene: TRBJ2-1

CDR3aa: ASIPNGHQPQH
v_gene: TRBV28
abundance: medium-sized
j_gene: TRBJ1-5

CDR3aa: ASSWWTSGSEQY
v_gene: TRBV5-4
abundance: -
j_gene: TRBJ2-7

CDR3aa: ASTPGANYGYT
v_gene: TRBV19
abundance: -
j_gene: TRBJ1-2

CDR3aa: SVEGFLGYRTGELF
v_gene: TRBV29-1
abundance: -
j_gene: TRBJ2-2

CDR3aa: ASRRGQDLTGELF
v_gene: TRBV19
abundance: -
j_gene: TRBJ2-2

CDR3aa: SVEVGGSDTQY
v_gene: TRBV29-1
abundance: -
j_gene: TRBJ2-3

CDR3aa: ASSLGEGSDTQY
v_gene: TRBV9
abundance: medium-sized
j_gene: TRBJ2-3

CDR3aa: AIMGGQY
v_gene: TRBV10-3
abundance: once
j_gene: TRBJ2-5

CDR3aa: ASSENAASYNEQF
v_gene: TRBV6-1
abundance: -
j_gene: TRBJ2-1

CDR3aa: ASSQVGTPPYTGANVLT
v_gene: TRBV4-3
abundance: -
j_gene: TRBJ2-6

CDR3aa: ASRAGFVQY
v_gene: TRBV28
abundance: -
j_gene: TRBJ2-7

CDR3aa: ASSLPNRNSPLH
v_gene: TRBV5-6
abundance: -
j_gene: TRBJ1-6

CDR3aa: ASSLGQGETEAF
v_gene: TRBV18
abundance: -
j_gene: TRBJ1-1

CDR3aa: ASSLVSLAGGIEQF
v_gene: TRBV5-6
abundance: -
j_gene: TRBJ2-1

CDR3aa: ASSLALGGNEKLF
v_gene: TRBV5-1
abundance: -
j_gene: TRBJ1-4

CDR3aa: ASSLGPDRESTDTQY
v_gene: TRBV7-6
abundance: once
j_gene: TRBJ2-3

CDR3aa: AWSPRTRALPGELF
v_gene: TRBV30
abundance: -
j_gene: TRBJ2-2

CDR3aa: ASSGGKTGFQETQY
v_gene: TRBV7-9
abundance: -
j_gene: TRBJ2-5

CDR3aa: ASSLDDGGQPQH
v_gene: TRBV7-9
abundance: -
j_gene: TRBJ1-5

CDR3aa: ASSLASSGRPREGREQF
v_gene: TRBV5-1
abundance: -
j_gene: TRBJ2-1

CDR3aa: ASSAQGASNTEAF
v_gene: TRBV6-4
abundance: -
j_gene: TRBJ1-1

CDR3aa: ASSIITPGTVNEKLF
v_gene: TRBV19
abundance: -
j_gene: TRBJ1-4

CDR3aa: ASSLRRSYEQY
v_gene: TRBV28
abundance: -
j_gene: TRBJ2-7

CDR3aa: ASSITSGRAPYEQY
v_gene: TRBV27
abundance: -
j_gene: TRBJ2-7

CDR3aa: ASSLTGGNTEAF
v_gene: TRBV7-8
abundance: -
j_gene: TRBJ1-1

CDR3aa: ASRTPGLLYAQY
v_gene: TRBV25-1
abundance: -
j_gene: TRBJ2-3

CDR3aa: ASSEALILATNTGELF
v_gene: TRBV6-1
abundance: -
j_gene: TRBJ2-2

CDR3aa: ASSLSTGGGTEAF
v_gene: TRBV28
abundance: once
j_gene: TRBJ1-1

CDR3aa: ASSIARLVAGGRIYEQY
v_gene: TRBV19
abundance: -
j_gene: TRBJ2-7

CDR3aa: ASSLAGDIHQETQY
v_gene: TRBV5-1
abundance: -
j_gene: TRBJ2-5

CDR3aa: ASSIETGFYGYT
v_gene: TRBV19
abundance: once
j_gene: TRBJ1-2

CDR3aa: AISFSTGEGEQY
v_gene: TRBV10-3
abundance: -
j_gene: TRBJ2-7

CDR3aa: ASSLGAARSDPTDTQY
v_gene: TRBV7-2
abundance: -
j_gene: TRBJ2-3

CDR3aa: ASSPGQGAPTEAF
v_gene: TRBV11-2
abundance: -
j_gene: TRBJ1-1

CDR3aa: ASSLGSFSTDTQY
v_gene: TRBV7-2
abundance: -
j_gene: TRBJ2-3

CDR3aa: ASSLSSGFNTGELF
v_gene: TRBV7-3
abundance: -
j_gene: TRBJ2-2

CDR3aa: ASSQGDSSQELF
v_gene: TRBV19
abundance: -
j_gene: TRBJ2-2

CDR3aa: ASSSSRQVQQF
v_gene: TRBV7-3
abundance: -
j_gene: TRBJ2-1

CDR3aa: AWYGQGANTGELF
v_gene: TRBV30
abundance: -
j_gene: TRBJ2-2

CDR3aa: ASSEVIIGLQGRNYGYT
v_gene: TRBV6-1
abundance: once
j_gene: TRBJ1-2

CDR3aa: ASRSTAAAVEKLF
v_gene: TRBV19
abundance: once
j_gene: TRBJ1-4

CDR3aa: ASSYQGRTPQH
v_gene: TRBV27
abundance: -
j_gene: TRBJ1-5

CDR3aa: ATTQHYEQY
v_gene: TRBV6-1
abundance: -
j_gene: TRBJ2-7

CDR3aa: ASSFDRGTDTQY
v_gene: TRBV7-2
abundance: -
j_gene: TRBJ2-3

CDR3aa: ASSPPYETSASYNEQF
v_gene: TRBV18
abundance: -
j_gene: TRBJ2-1

CDR3aa: ATSRDRQANQPQH
v_gene: TRBV15
abundance: -
j_gene: TRBJ1-5

CDR3aa: ASSLQGGSQPQH
v_gene: TRBV28
abundance: -
j_gene: TRBJ1-5

CDR3aa: ATDPLVKQELF
v_gene: TRBV25-1
abundance: -
j_gene: TRBJ2-2

CDR3aa: AISGGNFNTGELF
v_gene: TRBV10-3
abundance: -
j_gene: TRBJ2-2

CDR3aa: ASRGTPVNTEAF
v_gene: TRBV28
abundance: -
j_gene: TRBJ1-1

CDR3aa: ASSPGLAVYEQY
v_gene: TRBV7-9
abundance: -
j_gene: TRBJ2-7

CDR3aa: ASSGDRGVTDTQY
v_gene: TRBV5-5
abundance: -
j_gene: TRBJ2-3

CDR3aa: ASSLSAPRVGAGDNTQY
v_gene: TRBV27
abundance: few
j_gene: TRBJ2-3

CDR3aa: ASSGGTVGANVLT
v_gene: TRBV25-1
abundance: -
j_gene: TRBJ2-6

CDR3aa: ASSLGQGDSPLH
v_gene: TRBV5-1
abundance: -
j_gene: TRBJ1-6

CDR3aa: ASSLTGGIEKLF
v_gene: TRBV5-1
abundance: -
j_gene: TRBJ1-4